These 23 T cell receptor beta chains were sequenced from one sample in a study of regulatory T cells in long-lasting Graves disease. The time point: newly diagnosed GD, antithyroid drugs for less than 3 months. Construction of the TCR library relied on RNA isolated from PBMCs. Building of the TCR beta libraries involved iRepertoire HTBI primers and Arm-PCR of CDR3 regions. Each CDR3 protein gets one entry after TCRdb re-called the multiplex PCR reads with MiXCR. The sample yields approximately 230,000 distinct CDR3 sequences, around 17% seen once. Sequencing used peripheral blood mononuclear cells (PBMCs), obtained at new diagnosis, from a patient treated with antithyroid drugs. Receptors originate from a female donor with Graves disease.

This clonotype has at least ten counts. The chain joins TRBV24-1 to TRBJ2-5; TRBD1 might be the D (6 bases). This CDR3 comprises 13 residues. V was clipped by 6 bases and J by 2 bases, with 9 bases between them. Germline assignment: CDR1 KGHDR and CDR2 SFDVKD. CDR3 sequence (DNA): TGTGCCACCAGTCCACAGGGACAAGAGACCCAGTACTTC. It encodes CATSPQGQETQYF.

This clonotype was observed many times. This chain links TRBV14 with TRBJ2-1; D is possibly TRBD2 (5 bases). Trimming removed 4 bases from V and 6 bases from J, with 13 bases in between. The CDR3 contains 14 residues. Germline V gives CDR1 SGHDN, CDR2 FVKESK. The CDR3, as DNA: TGTGCCAGCAGCCCATTGGGGAGTGGCAATGAGCAGTTCTTC. The encoded protein is CASSPLGSGNEQFF.

In its sample, this clonotype was seen many times. In DNA, the CDR3 is TGTGCCAGCAGTTTAGGGGGCAGTGGCCCCGCTTTCTTT. It codes for CASSLGGSGPAFF. This chain uses TRBV12-3 or TRBV12-4 with TRBJ1-1, with D perhaps TRBD1 (5 bases). The CDR3 length is 13 residues. Trimming cost V 1 base and J 11 bases, with 14 bases left between them.

This clonotype was counted a few times. This chain connects TRBV5-8 to TRBJ1-1; D gene ambiguous. The CDR3 has 14 residues. Germline values: CDR1 SGHTS, CDR2 YDEGEE. V lost 0 bases, J lost 5 bases, and 11 bases lay in between. The CDR3 is CASSLGIEWTEAFF. The CDR3 coding sequence is TGTGCCAGCAGCTTGGGGATAGAGTGGACTGAAGCTTTCTTT.

The sample holds many counts of this clonotype. The chain recombines TRBV29-1 with TRBJ1-2; 7 bases agree with TRBD1. V lost 6 bases to trimming and J lost 6 bases; unmatched junction nucleotides: 13. CDR1 SQVTM and CDR2 ANQGSEA come from the germline V gene. The CDR3 is made up of 14 amino acids. CDR3 sequence: CSVGDSPSSNGYTF. The CDR3 nucleotides are TGCAGCGTCGGGGACAGCCCCTCTTCTAATGGCTACACCTTC.

This clonotype was seen at least ten times. The V gene is TRBV9, the J gene TRBJ1-1; D is possibly TRBD1 (5 bases). The CDR3 covers 15 residues. The germline V gene has CDR1 SGDLS and CDR2 YYNGEE. Trimming removed 0 bases at V and 0 bases at J, with 9 bases between. CDR3 in amino acids: CASSVEGTVNTEAFF. The CDR3, as DNA: TGTGCCAGCAGCGTAGAGGGGACGGTGAACACTGAAGCTTTCTTT.

At least ten counts were recorded for this clonotype. This chain uses TRBV20-1 with TRBJ1-2; 8 positions agree with TRBD1. CDR3 size: 15 residues. V lost 5 bases and J lost 3; bases outside the gene matches: 11. Germline V CDR1 and CDR2: DFQATT, SNEGSKA (reference sequence). Written as DNA, the CDR3 is TGCAGTGCTTCCCCCGGGCAGGGGGCTGACTATGGCTACACCTTC. Translated, it gives CSASPGQGADYGYTF.

The table lists this clonotype with many counts. Compared with germline, one end of the junction differs, possibly owing to a read error. The gene calls are TRBV18 and TRBJ1-1; D is ambiguous. Germline V gene data show CDR1 as KGHSH and CDR2 as LQKENI. The CDR3 is 12 amino acids. The CDR3 loop reads CASSPGNSEAFF. CDR3 bases: TGTGCCAGCTCACCAGGGAACAGTGAAGCTTTCTTT.

Many counts were recorded for this clonotype. The chain joins TRBV11-2 to TRBJ2-1, with 9 bases identical to TRBD2. Germline trimming cut 4 bases from V and 8 bases from J; bases unmatched to any gene: 6. From germline, CDR1 is SGHAT and CDR2 FQNNGV. The CDR3 consists of 14 residues. CDR3 in DNA: TGTGCCAGCAGCTCTAGCGGGATCCGTGATGAGCAGTTCTTC. Protein product: CASSSSGIRDEQFF.

V gene TRBV20-1 combines with J gene TRBJ2-2, with 11 bases matching TRBD2. The germline V gene has CDR1 DFQATT and CDR2 SNEGSKA (reference sequence). The CDR3 sequence is 17 residues long. J lost 4 bases, V lost 0 bases, and 7 bases had no gene match. The CDR3 DNA reads TGCAGTGCTAGAGACGTGCTAGCGGGAGGCTCCACCGGGGAGCTGTTTTTT. Protein product: CSARDVLAGGSTGELFF.

This clonotype was counted at least ten times. The chain combines TRBV20-1 with TRBJ2-1; TRBD2 matches 10 bases. Losses at the gene ends were 4 bases for V and 8 bases for J; bases not matched to a gene: 17. This CDR3 is 17 amino acids long. Looked up from germline, CDR1 is DFQATT and CDR2 is SNEGSKA (reference sequence). The CDR3 DNA reads TGCAGTGCTATAAGGTCTAGCGGGAGTGGACCGCAAGATGAGCAGTTCTTC. It specifies CSAIRSSGSGPQDEQFF.

The chain combines TRBV11-2 with TRBJ2-7; D possibly matches TRBD1 or TRBD2 (5 bases each). The CDR3 has 14 residues. Germline CDR1 and CDR2: SGHAT and FQNNGV. V was trimmed by 0 bases and J by 6 bases, leaving 12 bases between them. In DNA form, the CDR3 reads TGTGCCAGCAGCTTAGATTGGCAGGGAGTCGAGCAGTACTTC. Protein sequence: CASSLDWQGVEQYF.

In this sample, this clonotype turned up many times. The chain recombines TRBV12-3 or TRBV12-4 with TRBJ2-3; 8 bases align to TRBD1. The CDR3 sequence is 14 residues long. V lost 2 bases and J lost 4; bases outside the gene matches: 2. The CDR3 bases are TGTGCCAGCAGTTTACCAGGGGGCGCAGATACGCAGTATTTT. This gives the protein CASSLPGGADTQYF.

On this clonotype itself: It may be a read error: a sequence one base away is much more abundant. V and J are TRBV6-1 and TRBJ1-1; TRBD1 aligns across 8 bases. The CDR3 loop spans 17 amino acids. Looked up from germline, CDR1 is MNHNS and CDR2 is SASEGT. The CDR3 sequence: CANSETGRGQGNTEAFF. The DNA of the CDR3 is TGTGCCAACAGTGAAACAGGCAGGGGGCAGGGGAACACTGAAGCTTTCTTT.

This clonotype was detected many times. The rearrangement links TRBV20-1 to TRBJ1-1; D not certain. Germline V gene data show CDR1 as DFQATT and CDR2 as SNEGSKA (reference sequence). CDR3 length: 12 amino acids. V was trimmed by 6 bases and J by 1 base, leaving 9 bases between them. The CDR3 loop is CSAGSPNTEAFF. CDR3 nucleotide sequence: TGCAGTGCCGGGTCCCCGAACACTGAAGCTTTCTTT.

CDR3 DNA: TGTGCCAGCAGCTTATATAATTCACCCCTCCACTTT. Its protein product is CASSLYNSPLHF. The chain is built from TRBV7-2 and TRBJ1-6; no reliable D call. Germline V gives CDR1 SGHTA, CDR2 FQGNSA. The length of the CDR3 is 12 residues. Trimming stripped 2 bases from V and 4 bases from J, with 0 bases between.

This clonotype was found many times. This rearrangement joins TRBV20-1 to TRBJ2-5; D unclear. Germline lookup yields CDR1 DFQATT and CDR2 SNEGSKA (reference sequence). Trimming took 0 bases from V and 0 from J, leaving 11 bases between them. The CDR3 consists of 15 residues. CDR3: CSARDQTHNQETQYF. DNA of the CDR3: TGCAGTGCTAGAGATCAGACCCATAACCAAGAGACCCAGTACTTC.

The V and J genes are TRBV7-9 and TRBJ1-4; D gene ambiguous. CDR3 length equals 17 residues. Germline CDR1 reads SEHNR; CDR2 reads FQNEAQ (reference sequence). The germline V and J ends were trimmed by 3 bases and 1 base, with 15 bases remaining between them. The CDR3 loop reads CASSLGEGGRTNEKLFF. The CDR3 nucleotides are TGTGCCAGCAGCTTGGGTGAAGGAGGTAGAACTAATGAAAAACTGTTTTTT.

There are many counts of this clonotype. V gene TRBV29-1 combines with J gene TRBJ2-3, with D maybe TRBD1 (6 bases). This CDR3 comprises 13 residues. CDR1 is SQVTM and CDR2 is ANQGSEA in the germline V gene. The V end was cut by 8 bases, the J end by 2 bases, with 14 bases between. CDR3: CSNRDTYTDTQYF. CDR3 nucleotide sequence: TGCAGCAACCGGGACACATACACAGATACGCAGTATTTT.

In this sample, this clonotype turned up a few times. The chain is built from TRBV5-1 and TRBJ2-4; 8 nucleotides match TRBD2. Unmatched junction bases numbered 15, after V lost 4 bases and J lost 0 bases. This CDR3 has 19 residues. Germline-derived CDR1 and CDR2 are SGHRS and YFSETQ. This chain's CDR3 is CASSQGLVEGDLAKNIQYF. The CDR3 DNA reads as TGCGCCAGCAGCCAGGGACTAGTAGAGGGGGATCTAGCCAAAAACATTCAGTACTTC.

This clonotype was recorded at least ten times. The chain uses TRBV15 and TRBJ2-7; 7 bases match TRBD2. The length of the CDR3 is 12 residues. V shed 8 bases and J 11 bases; nucleotides not matched to a gene: 12. Per germline, CDR1 LNHNV and CDR2 YYDKDF (reference sequence). CDR3 nucleotide sequence: TGTGCCACCTTCCCTGGGGGAGGGATTAAGTACTTC. This sequence encodes CATFPGGGIKYF.

This chain links TRBV4-3 with TRBJ1-2; no reliable D call. The germline V gene has CDR1 LGHNA and CDR2 YSLEER. Trimming pared 0 bases from V and 0 bases from J, leaving 11 bases between. The CDR3 has 16 amino acids. The DNA for the CDR3 is TGCGCCAGCAGCCAAGATATTAAGCTGGCTAACTATGGCTACACCTTC. This sequence encodes CASSQDIKLANYGYTF.

This clonotype was detected ten times or more. The V and J genes are TRBV5-8 and TRBJ1-2; D uncertain. The CDR3 is 12 amino acids. V lost 0 bases and J lost 8, with 8 bases in between. Germline assignment: CDR1 SGHTS and CDR2 YDEGEE. The CDR3 reads CASSLAEVGYTF. The CDR3, as DNA: TGTGCCAGCAGCTTGGCCGAGGTCGGCTACACCTTC.